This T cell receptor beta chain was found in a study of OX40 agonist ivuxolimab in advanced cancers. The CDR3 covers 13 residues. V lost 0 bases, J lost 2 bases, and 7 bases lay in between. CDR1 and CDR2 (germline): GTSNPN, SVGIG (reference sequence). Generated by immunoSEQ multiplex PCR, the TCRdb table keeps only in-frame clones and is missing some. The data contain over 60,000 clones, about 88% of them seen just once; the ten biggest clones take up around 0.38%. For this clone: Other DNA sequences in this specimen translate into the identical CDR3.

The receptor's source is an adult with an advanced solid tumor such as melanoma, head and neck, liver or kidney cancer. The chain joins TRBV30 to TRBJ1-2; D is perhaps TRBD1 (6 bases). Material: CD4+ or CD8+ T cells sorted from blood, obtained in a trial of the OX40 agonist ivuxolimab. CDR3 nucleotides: TGTGCCTGGAGTGTAGGACAGAACTATGGCTACACCTTC. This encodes CAWSVGQNYGYTF.